This T cell receptor (beta chain) was sequenced in a study of T-cell memory formation after mild COVID-19. Study summary: Largely, TCR clusters stayed within a single donor.

Germline V gives CDR1 MGHRA, CDR2 YSYEKL. Trimming took 4 bases from V and 4 from J; bases not matched to a gene: 12. This CDR3 has 16 residues. There are a few counts of this clonotype. MiXCR, applied by TCRdb to the 5' RACE reads, yields one record per CDR3 protein. The table lists a few hundred thousand distinct CDR3 sequences, over 9% of them singletons. The receptor comes from a man aged 18 to 29 who had mild COVID-19 (a few samples of this study predate the infection). Cell type and time point are not known. The chain combines TRBV4-1 with TRBJ2-7; 8 nucleotides agree with TRBD2. Sequencing input: PBMCs or a T cell subset sorted from them (not recorded which). The CDR3 bases are TGCGCCAGCAGCCCGAGCCCAGCGGGGGCTGGGTACGAGCAGTACTTC. Amino acids: CASSPSPAGAGYEQYF.